The sequence of this TCR beta chain was determined in a study of identical twins. Study-level results: It was out-of-frame TCR alpha sharing in monozygotic twins that models underestimated.

V dropped 5 bases and J dropped 5 bases, with 22 bases sitting between them. The V gene's germline CDR1 is MNHEY and CDR2 SMNVEV (reference sequence). The CDR3 loop spans 16 amino acids. Comments on this clonotype: Its antigen is currently unknown.

TCRdb re-called the 5' RACE reads with MiXCR, one entry per CDR3 protein. This table has some 1,700,000 distinct CDR3 sequences, around 29% appearing once. The rearrangement joins TRBV27 to TRBJ2-7, with D possibly called TRBD1 or TRBD2 (7 bases each). Sequences were obtained from cord blood. This TCR was recovered from a newborn girl in good health. In DNA form, the CDR3 reads TGTGCCAGCAGTCCCTACCTCTTGACAGGGAGGGACGAGCAGTACTTC. It yields the protein CASSPYLLTGRDEQYF.